This T cell receptor (beta chain) was recorded in a study of blood T cell repertoires in COVID-19. Study context: The origin of the acute and convalescent COVID-19 samples was the United States, Italy and Spain. PBMCs, B-cell-depleted T cells, or T cells provided the cDNA or gDNA that made up the material.

The authors' processing: Estimated nucleated cell counts came from reference gene primer amplification. This table comes from immunoSEQ multiplex PCR, and its TCRdb copy is limited to in-frame clones, with some not included. V and J calls and clone size are as listed in that table; D and trimming were resolved from the DNA. The repertoire holds 150,000 to 180,000 clones, more than 75% seen once, with 8% to 9% in the top ten. Enrolled during active infection, Seattle patients were then followed longitudinally. The sample holds one count of this clone. Germline CDR1 SGHRS, CDR2 YFSETQ. This CDR3 has 16 amino acids. V was clipped by 4 bases and J by 2 bases, with 15 bases between them.

The material sequenced was peripheral blood. The sequence was collected from a woman in her fifties or sixties with COVID-19, enrolled during active disease. J is TRBJ2-2 and V is TRBV5-1; the D gene is possibly TRBD2 (6 bases). This CDR3 is CASSRGNTGNTGELFF. CDR3 coding DNA: TGCGCCAGCAGCCGGGGGAACACCGGAAACACCGGGGAGCTGTTTTTT.